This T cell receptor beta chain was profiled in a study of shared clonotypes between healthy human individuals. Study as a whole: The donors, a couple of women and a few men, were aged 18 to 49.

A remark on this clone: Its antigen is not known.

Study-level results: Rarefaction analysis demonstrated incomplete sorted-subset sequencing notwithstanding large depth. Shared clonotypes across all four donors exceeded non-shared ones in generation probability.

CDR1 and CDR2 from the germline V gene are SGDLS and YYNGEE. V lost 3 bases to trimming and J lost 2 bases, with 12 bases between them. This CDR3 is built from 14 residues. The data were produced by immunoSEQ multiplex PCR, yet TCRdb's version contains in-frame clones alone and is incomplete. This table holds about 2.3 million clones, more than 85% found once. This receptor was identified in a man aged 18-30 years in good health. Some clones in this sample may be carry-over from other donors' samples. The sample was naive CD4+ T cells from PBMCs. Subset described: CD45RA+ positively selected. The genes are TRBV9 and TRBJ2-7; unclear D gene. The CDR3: CASSAGPSTYEQYF. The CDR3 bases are TGTGCCAGCAGCGCCGGGCCGTCGACCTACGAGCAGTACTTC.